This TCR beta chain comes out of a study of OX40 agonist ivuxolimab in advanced cancers. General observations from the study: Nonresponders, in some cases, also had low normalized T-cell clonal expansion.

Note on this clone: The target antigen is unknown.

There are 16 residues in the CDR3. Germline trimming cut 3 bases from V and 4 bases from J; bases unmatched to any gene: 9. Germline V gene lookup returns CDR1 KGHSH and CDR2 LQKENI. The protocol was immunoSEQ multiplex PCR, while the TCRdb copy is restricted to in-frame clones and leaves out a portion. This sample has approximately 32,000 clones, with roughly 90% found just once. The J gene is TRBJ2-5, the V gene TRBV18, with TRBD1 matching over 9 bases. The sequence was obtained from an adult with an advanced solid tumor such as melanoma, head and neck, liver or kidney cancer. Sequenced material: CD4+ or CD8+ T cells sorted from blood, taken in a trial of the OX40 agonist ivuxolimab. CDR3 nucleotides: TGTGCCAGCTCACCGCAGTGGGACAGGGAAGGAGAGACCCAGTACTTC. Its translation: CASSPQWDREGETQYF. The full variable domain, with the rest looked up from reference TRBV18 and TRBJ2-5, is NAGVMQNPRHLVRRRGQEARLRCSPMKGHSHVYWYRQLPEEGLKFMVYLQKENIIDESGMPKERFSAEFPKEGPSILRIQQVVRGDSAAYFCASSPQWDREGETQYFGPGTRLLVL.